This TCR beta chain was identified in a study of long-term antiretroviral therapy in people with HIV. Study-level information: The earliest samples came from an era when ART typically awaited falling CD4 counts. Study-wide points: Diversity measured after ART increased yet remained under transplant donor controls.

With regard to this clone: The antigen remains undetermined.

This CDR3 region has 12 residues. Per the germline V gene, CDR1 is MNHNS and CDR2 is SASEGT. V lost 9 bases and J 2 bases, leaving 10 bases between the germline ends. All participants with HIV were treated in the United States. The libraries were made with immunoSEQ v3.0 at survey level. Profiled with immunoSEQ multiplex PCR; TCRdb holds only in-frame clones, not every one. This table has 15,000 to 20,000 clones, approximately 80% appearing once. The receptor was derived from a man younger than 35 with HIV. The V gene is TRBV6-1, the J gene TRBJ1-2; possible D gene TRBD1, 6 bases. The sequencing used unsorted PBMCs, collected 0.5 years before starting antiretroviral therapy. This CDR3 is CASRQGNYGYTF. The CDR3 DNA is TGTGCCAGTCGTCAGGGGAACTATGGCTACACCTTC.